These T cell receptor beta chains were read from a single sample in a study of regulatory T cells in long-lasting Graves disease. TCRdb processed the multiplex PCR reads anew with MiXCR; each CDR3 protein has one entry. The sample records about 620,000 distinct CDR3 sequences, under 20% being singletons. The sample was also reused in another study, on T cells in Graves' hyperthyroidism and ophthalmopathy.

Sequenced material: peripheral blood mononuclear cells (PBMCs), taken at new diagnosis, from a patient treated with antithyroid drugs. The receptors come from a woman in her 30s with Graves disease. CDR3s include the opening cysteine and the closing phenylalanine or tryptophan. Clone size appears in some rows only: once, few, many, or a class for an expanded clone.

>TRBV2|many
CASSTGLGGNQPQHF
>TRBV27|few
CASSRGRPRQETQYF
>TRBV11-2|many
CASSPKTSGGYEQYF
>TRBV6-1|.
CASRTGFFYEQYF
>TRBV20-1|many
CSARVAMDRYYTF
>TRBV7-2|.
CASSEEGGVNTGELFF
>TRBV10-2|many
CASADGTWQPQHF
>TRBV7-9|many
CASSLDEIPDTQYF
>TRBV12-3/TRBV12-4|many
CASRGQGIRGAQYF
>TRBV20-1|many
CSARRGAGQETQYF
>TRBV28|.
CASSLTVSGYGYTF
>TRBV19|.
CASSIRRVLVTEAFF
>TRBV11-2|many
CASSFFGEQWQPQHF
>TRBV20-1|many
CSATGSWGRQYGYTF
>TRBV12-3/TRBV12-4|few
CASATGGGNIQYF
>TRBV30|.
CACLGRSEKLFF
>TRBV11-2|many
CASSLAAGSSYNEQFF
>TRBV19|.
CASSRDGLLNEQFF
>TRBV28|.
CAGLPTFDSSYNSPLHF
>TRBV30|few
CAWSAPRQPRYEQYF
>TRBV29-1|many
CSVLRTNTEAFF
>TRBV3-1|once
CASSQDMGTSNQYF
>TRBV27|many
CASSFQLPRPTAPGQFF
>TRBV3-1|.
CASSRPAGRDTEAFF
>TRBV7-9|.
CASSFDWDRSSYEQYF
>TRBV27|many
CASRTTGVSLHF
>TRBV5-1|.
CASSPAGQGFTDTQYF
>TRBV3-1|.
CASSQGFDNEQFF
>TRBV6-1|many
CAAGRLGNTEAFF
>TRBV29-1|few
CSVERGTTDTQYF
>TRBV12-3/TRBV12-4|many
CASSPFRAIGEPLHF
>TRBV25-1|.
CASRRQTGSGGELFF
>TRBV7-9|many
CASSHPRTGTGETQYF
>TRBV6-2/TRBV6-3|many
CASSYSADGGSNEQFF
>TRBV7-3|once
CAGSQQGNTEAFF
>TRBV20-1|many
CSARDPVRGVWEKLFF
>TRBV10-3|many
CATSGGGKLFF
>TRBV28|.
CASHPPGGPGETQYF
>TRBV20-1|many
CSAPNPAQYF
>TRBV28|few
CASTSTGETQYF
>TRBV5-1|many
CASSLADSTYEQYF
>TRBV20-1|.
CSGSYLAKNIQYF
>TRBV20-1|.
CSAQGPGYEQYF
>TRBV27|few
CASSLRGRQFSEQFF
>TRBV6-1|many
CASGDREQETQYF
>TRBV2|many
CASSEALPQDYTF
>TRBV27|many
CASRGPGPYGYTF
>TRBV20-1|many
CSARDPSVSTDTQYF
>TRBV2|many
CASSLQGSSEAFF
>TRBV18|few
CASSPWGQRDEQYF
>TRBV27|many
CASSLFPGEMSYTF
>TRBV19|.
CASSIEGMLAGGLGEQFF
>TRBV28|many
CASSFNTQSTDTQYF
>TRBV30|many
CAWQVNTEAFF
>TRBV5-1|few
CASRGQGPDTQYF
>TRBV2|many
CASITRKGDYYGYTF
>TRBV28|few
CASSFAGAGDTGELFF